The present TCR beta chain was sequenced within a study of T-cell reconstitution after alpha-beta-depleted transplantation in children. This clonotype was counted ten times or more. During its preparation, the TCRbeta library received unique molecular identifiers. A single record per CDR3 protein comes from TCRdb applying MiXCR to the PCR reads. The sample holds about 480,000 distinct CDR3 sequences, roughly an eighth seen once. The input for sequencing was PBMCs from the stem cell graft donor, taken from the stem cell graft. This TCR was sampled from a human donor who donated a stem cell graft to a child with combined immunodeficiency.

The DNA for the CDR3 is TGTGCCAGCAGCTTAGTTCGGGGGACAAATGAGCAGTTCTTC. It encodes CASSLVRGTNEQFF. The chain combines TRBV7-9 with TRBJ2-1; either TRBD1 or TRBD2 may supply D (6 bases each). V lost 1 base, J lost 7 bases, and 11 bases lay in between. This CDR3 is 14 amino acids long. CDR1 SEHNR and CDR2 FQNEAQ come from the germline V gene (reference sequence).